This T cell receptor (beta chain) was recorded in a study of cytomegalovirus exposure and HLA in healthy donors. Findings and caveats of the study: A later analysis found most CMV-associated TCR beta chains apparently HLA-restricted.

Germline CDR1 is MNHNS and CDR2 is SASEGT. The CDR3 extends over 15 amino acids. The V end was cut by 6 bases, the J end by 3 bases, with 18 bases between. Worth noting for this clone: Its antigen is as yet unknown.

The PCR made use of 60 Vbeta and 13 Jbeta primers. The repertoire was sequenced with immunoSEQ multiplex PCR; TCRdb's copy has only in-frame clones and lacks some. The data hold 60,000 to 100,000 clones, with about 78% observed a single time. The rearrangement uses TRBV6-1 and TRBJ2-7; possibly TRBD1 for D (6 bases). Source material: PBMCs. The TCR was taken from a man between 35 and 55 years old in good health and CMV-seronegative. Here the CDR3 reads CASREGETEYYEQYF. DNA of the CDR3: TGTGCCAGCAGAGAGGGGGAGACAGAGTACTACGAGCAGTACTTC.